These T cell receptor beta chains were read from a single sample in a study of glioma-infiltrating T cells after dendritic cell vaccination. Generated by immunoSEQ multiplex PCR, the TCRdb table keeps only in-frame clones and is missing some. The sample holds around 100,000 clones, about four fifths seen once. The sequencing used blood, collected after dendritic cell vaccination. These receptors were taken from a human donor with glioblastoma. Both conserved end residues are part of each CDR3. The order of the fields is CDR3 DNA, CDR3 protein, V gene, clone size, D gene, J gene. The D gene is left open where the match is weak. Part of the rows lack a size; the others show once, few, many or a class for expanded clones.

CDR3 DNA: TGTGCCAGCAGGAGGGACAGGAGGTCCTACGAGCAGTACTTC; CDR3 protein: CASRRDRRSYEQYF; V gene: TRBV7-2; clone size: many; D gene: TRBD1; J gene: TRBJ2-7
CDR3 DNA: TGTGCCAGTACTGCCACAGGGCTTGGTCGCGGTGAGCAGTACTTC; CDR3 protein: CASTATGLGRGEQYF; V gene: TRBV19; clone size: .; D gene: .; J gene: TRBJ2-7
CDR3 DNA: TGTGCCAGCAGTCGGAGCTCCTACGAGCAGTACTTC; CDR3 protein: CASSRSSYEQYF; V gene: TRBV7-2; clone size: .; D gene: .; J gene: TRBJ2-7
CDR3 DNA: TGTGCCAGCACCCGTGAACTGAACACCGGGGAGCTGTTTTTT; CDR3 protein: CASTRELNTGELFF; V gene: TRBV7-7; clone size: few; D gene: .; J gene: TRBJ2-2
CDR3 DNA: TGTGCCAGCAGTCGTGGTGGACAGGCGTATGAGCAGTTCTTC; CDR3 protein: CASSRGGQAYEQFF; V gene: TRBV9; clone size: few; D gene: TRBD1; J gene: TRBJ2-1
CDR3 DNA: TGTGCCAGCAGCGTAGACAGCTCTGGAAACACCATATATTTT; CDR3 protein: CASSVDSSGNTIYF; V gene: TRBV9; clone size: .; D gene: .; J gene: TRBJ1-3
CDR3 DNA: TGTGCCAGCAGTTCGCACTGGTACGAGCAGTACTTC; CDR3 protein: CASSSHWYEQYF; V gene: TRBV6-6; clone size: .; D gene: .; J gene: TRBJ2-7
CDR3 DNA: TGTGCCATCAACCCCGGGACAGGGGGCACCGGGGAGCTGTTTTTT; CDR3 protein: CAINPGTGGTGELFF; V gene: TRBV10-3; clone size: .; D gene: TRBD1; J gene: TRBJ2-2
CDR3 DNA: TGTGCCAGCAGTTATTACGGTCCGGGAGAGACCCAGTACTTC; CDR3 protein: CASSYYGPGETQYF; V gene: TRBV6-5; clone size: .; D gene: .; J gene: TRBJ2-5
CDR3 DNA: TGTGCCAGCAGTGATGGCATGGAGCCAGGGGATGGCTACACCTTC; CDR3 protein: CASSDGMEPGDGYTF; V gene: TRBV6-4; clone size: .; D gene: .; J gene: TRBJ1-2
CDR3 DNA: TGTGCCAGCAAAGGGAGGGTAGTGGATGAAAAACTGTTTTTT; CDR3 protein: CASKGRVVDEKLFF; V gene: TRBV6-5; clone size: .; D gene: .; J gene: TRBJ1-4
CDR3 DNA: TGCGCCAGCAGACCTACCACCGGACAACTAGGCTACACCTTC; CDR3 protein: CASRPTTGQLGYTF; V gene: TRBV5-1; clone size: .; D gene: .; J gene: TRBJ1-2
CDR3 DNA: TGTGCCAGCAGCGTAGTTGGGGGGATCAACACTGAAGCTTTCTTT; CDR3 protein: CASSVVGGINTEAFF; V gene: TRBV9; clone size: .; D gene: .; J gene: TRBJ1-1
CDR3 DNA: TGTGCCAGCAGCTTGCGGGGAAATCGTTACGAGCAGTACTTC; CDR3 protein: CASSLRGNRYEQYF; V gene: TRBV5-6; clone size: .; D gene: .; J gene: TRBJ2-7
CDR3 DNA: TGTGCCAGCAGCTTAGAAGACAGATATGGCTACACCTTC; CDR3 protein: CASSLEDRYGYTF; V gene: TRBV7-2; clone size: .; D gene: .; J gene: TRBJ1-2
CDR3 DNA: TGTGCCAGCAGCTACGGGGTCTTGGCCACTGAAGCTTTCTTT; CDR3 protein: CASSYGVLATEAFF; V gene: TRBV7-2; clone size: .; D gene: .; J gene: TRBJ1-1
CDR3 DNA: TGTGCCAGCAGTTTAGGTCCGGGATCACGAGAGACCCAGTACTTC; CDR3 protein: CASSLGPGSRETQYF; V gene: TRBV27; clone size: .; D gene: .; J gene: TRBJ2-5
CDR3 DNA: TGTGCCAGCAATCTCTGGGAGAGGAGCAATCAGCCCCAGCATTTT; CDR3 protein: CASNLWERSNQPQHF; V gene: TRBV28; clone size: once; D gene: .; J gene: TRBJ1-5
CDR3 DNA: TGCAGCGTGGAGGGACAGGGGGCGCGGGAGACCCAGTACTTC; CDR3 protein: CSVEGQGARETQYF; V gene: TRBV29-1; clone size: .; D gene: TRBD1; J gene: TRBJ2-5
CDR3 DNA: TGTGCCACCAGCACCCGGACAGGGTTTCAGCCCCAGCATTTT; CDR3 protein: CATSTRTGFQPQHF; V gene: TRBV15; clone size: .; D gene: TRBD1; J gene: TRBJ1-5
CDR3 DNA: TGTGCCAGCAGCCAACAGGGGGAGAGTTCCACTGAAGCTTTCTTT; CDR3 protein: CASSQQGESSTEAFF; V gene: TRBV7-2; clone size: .; D gene: TRBD1; J gene: TRBJ1-1
CDR3 DNA: TGTGCCAGCAGTCCGACGTGGGAGGGGGATGAAAAACTGTTTTTT; CDR3 protein: CASSPTWEGDEKLFF; V gene: TRBV5-6; clone size: .; D gene: .; J gene: TRBJ1-4